This T cell receptor (beta chain) was sequenced in a study of blood T cells in healthy people across ages. Primers used in a second PCR of roughly 6 to 11 cycles were a sample-barcoded 5' primer and a J-beta primer mix. One entry per CDR3 protein, called by TCRdb with MiXCR from the 5' RACE reads. This sample yields some 690,000 distinct CDR3 sequences, of which 22% are seen a single time; roughly a fifth belongs to the top ten. Points from the study as a whole: Diversity estimates from one million T cells were considered underestimates.

On this clonotype: Antigen specificity is unknown.

V lost 5 bases, J lost 6 bases, and 16 bases lay in between. There are 14 residues in the CDR3. Per sample, at least 6 micrograms of total RNA were extracted. Sequenced: blood. The TCR comes from a man aged 65 to 79 in good health. The chain recombines TRBV12-3 or TRBV12-4 with TRBJ1-2; no clear D. In DNA, the CDR3 is TGTGCCAGCAGTAACTCCAAGAAGCCCCATGGCTACACCTTC. It encodes CASSNSKKPHGYTF.